The 25 T cell receptor beta chains below were found in one sample sequenced in a study of PD-L1 blockade in urothelial cancer. Indicated time point: pretreatment peripheral blood. Clones were sequenced by immunoSEQ multiplex PCR, and TCRdb holds only the in-frame ones, with some missing. The sample has 55,000 to 85,000 clones, roughly 84% seen once. The sequences come from PBMCs, collected around atezolizumab (anti-PD-L1) treatment. The receptors here all came from a woman in her 70s with urothelial cancer.

The rearrangement joins TRBV18 to TRBJ2-5; perhaps TRBD1 as D (6 bases). The CDR3 sequence is 15 residues long. The ends were cut back, 6 bases at V and 0 bases at J, with 14 bases in the middle. CDR1 and CDR2 (germline): KGHSH, LQKENI. CDR3 region: CASSRETGHQETQYF. Here the CDR3 DNA reads TGTGCCAGCTCGCGAGAAACAGGGCACCAAGAGACCCAGTACTTC.

This clone has just a few counts. The chain employs TRBV30 and TRBJ1-1, with D uncertain. The ends were cut back, 0 bases at V and 3 bases at J, with 8 bases in the middle. Germline V lookup: CDR1 GTSNPN, CDR2 SVGIG (reference sequence). The CDR3 covers 13 residues. The CDR3 loop is CAWSVQRDTEAFF. In nucleotides, the CDR3 is TGTGCCTGGAGTGTACAGCGGGACACTGAAGCTTTCTTT.

This clone appeared a single time. This sequence joins TRBV28 and TRBJ1-4, with a tentative D call TRBD1 (6 bases). Germline V CDR1 and CDR2: MDHEN, SYDVKM. V gave up 4 bases and J gave up 8 bases, with 14 bases separating them. The CDR3 spans 14 residues. CDR3 DNA sequence: TGTGCCAGCAGTTCCGCAGGGGATTCGGAAAAACTGTTTTTT. Translated, it gives CASSSAGDSEKLFF.

This rearrangement joins TRBV19 to TRBJ1-1, with no clear D. Germline-derived CDR1 and CDR2 are LNHDA and SQIVND (reference sequence). The CDR3 loop spans 13 amino acids. Deletions cut 5 bases from V and 2 bases from J, with 9 bases between. The DNA for the CDR3 is TGTGCCAGTAGTTCCCAGGTTAACACTGAAGCTTTCTTT. Its translation is CASSSQVNTEAFF.

This chain links TRBV2 with TRBJ2-5; D may be TRBD2 (6 bases). From germline, CDR1 is SNHLY and CDR2 FYNNEI. V gave up 7 bases and J gave up 0 bases, with 9 bases separating them. The CDR3 runs to 13 residues. The CDR3, as DNA: TGTGCCAGCACAGGAGGGTACCAAGAGACCCAGTACTTC. Its protein is CASTGGYQETQYF.

The genes are TRBV28 and TRBJ2-7, with D perhaps TRBD1 (6 bases). The CDR3 contains 14 residues. Trimming cost V 3 bases and J 2 bases, with 11 bases left between them. In germline, CDR1 is MDHEN, CDR2 SYDVKM. CDR3 protein: CASSFHGQPYEQYF. CDR3 coding DNA: TGTGCCAGCAGTTTTCACGGACAGCCCTACGAGCAGTACTTC.

CDR3 in DNA: TGTGCCTGGAGTGCAGGGTACCACGAGCAGTACTTC. Encoded protein: CAWSAGYHEQYF. This chain connects TRBV30 to TRBJ2-7, with D perhaps TRBD1 (5 bases). V lost 1 base to trimming and J lost 5 bases, with 9 bases between them. Per germline, CDR1 GTSNPN and CDR2 SVGIG (reference sequence). The CDR3 spans 12 residues.

The gene calls are TRBV10-2 and TRBJ1-2, with a tentative D call TRBD1 (6 bases). Germline-derived CDR1 and CDR2 are WSHSY and SAAADI. The V and J ends lost 0 bases and 3 bases respectively, with 11 bases between them. This CDR3 region has 15 residues. Here the CDR3 reads CASSESTGTYYGYTF. The CDR3 region has the DNA TGCGCCAGCAGTGAGTCGACAGGAACATACTATGGCTACACCTTC.

This chain connects TRBV5-1 to TRBJ2-7; no clear D gene. Germline V gene lookup returns CDR1 SGHRS and CDR2 YFSETQ. The CDR3 contains 14 residues. V dropped 0 bases and J dropped 2 bases, with 9 bases sitting between them. This CDR3 is CASSLAGEAYEQYF. The CDR3 nucleotides read TGCGCCAGCAGCTTGGCCGGTGAAGCCTACGAGCAGTACTTC.

The V and J genes are TRBV18 and TRBJ2-7; D possibly corresponds to TRBD2 (6 bases). This CDR3 is built from 14 residues. CDR1 and CDR2 from the germline V gene are KGHSH and LQKENI. With 5 bases removed from V and 3 bases from J, the gap between germline ends came to 14 bases. The CDR3: CASSSDYLNYEQYF. For the CDR3, the DNA is TGTGCCAGCTCATCGGACTACCTCAACTACGAGCAGTACTTC. Full variable domain (outside the CDR3, taken from reference TRBV18 and TRBJ2-7): NAGVMQNPRHLVRRRGQEARLRCSPMKGHSHVYWYRQLPEEGLKFMVYLQKENIIDESGMPKERFSAEFPKEGPSILRIQQVVRGDSAAYFCASSSDYLNYEQYFGPGTRLTVT.

V usage is TRBV6-5 and J usage is TRBJ1-1; D ambiguous. The germline V and J ends were trimmed by 6 bases and 3 bases, with 14 bases remaining between them. The germline V gene has CDR1 MNHEY and CDR2 SVGAGI. The CDR3 covers 14 residues. DNA for the CDR3: TGTGCCAGCAGGGAGGAGGGAAGGGACACTGAAGCTTTCTTT. Encoded protein: CASREEGRDTEAFF.

The chain employs TRBV5-1 and TRBJ2-3, with 11 bases that match TRBD1. The CDR3 covers 20 residues. V dropped 0 bases and J dropped 1; count of bases not matched to a gene: 13. Germline V gene sequence: CDR1 SGHRS, CDR2 YFSETQ. CDR3 coding DNA: TGCGCCAGCAGCTTGGATGGGGTGGGACAGGGGGTCTCTGGCACAGATACGCAGTATTTT. As protein: CASSLDGVGQGVSGTDTQYF.

The chain is built from TRBV6-1 and TRBJ2-5; a weak D match, TRBD1 (5 bases). The CDR3 contains 15 residues. The ends were cut back, 3 bases at V and 2 bases at J, with 13 bases in the middle. Germline loops: CDR1 MNHNS, CDR2 SASEGT. The CDR3 DNA reads TGTGCCAGCAGTGAGCAGGGTCAAGGTCAAGAGACCCAGTACTTC. It yields the protein CASSEQGQGQETQYF.

The chain uses TRBV4-1 and TRBJ2-7, with 7 nucleotides matching TRBD1. V was clipped by 1 base and J by 1 base; unmatched bases: 4. The CDR3 is 15 residues long. Looked up from germline, CDR1 is MGHRA and CDR2 is YSYEKL. CDR3 in DNA: TGCGCCAGCAGCCAAGTGCAGGGGGTGTCCTACGAGCAGTACTTC. It is translated as CASSQVQGVSYEQYF.

The CDR3 region is CASSLGQYDEQFF. The DNA of the CDR3 is TGCGCCAGCAGCCTCGGACAGTACGATGAGCAGTTCTTC. The chain links TRBV4-1 to TRBJ2-1, with D perhaps TRBD1 (6 bases). V was pared by 4 bases and J by 8 bases, with 12 bases between. Germline CDR1 is MGHRA and CDR2 is YSYEKL. This CDR3 has 13 amino acids.

This sequence joins TRBV10-3 and TRBJ1-5, with 7 positions matching TRBD1. V trimming: 4 bases; J trimming: 7 bases; junction bases outside the gene matches: 7. CDR1 ENHRY and CDR2 SYGVKD come from the germline V gene. This CDR3 region has 14 residues. The CDR3 loop reads CAISGGQPQQPQHF. The CDR3, as DNA: TGTGCCATCAGTGGGGGACAGCCCCAACAGCCCCAGCATTTT.

This chain links TRBV7-8 with TRBJ1-4, with TRBD1 as a possible D gene (5 bases). V was pared by 0 bases and J by 7 bases, with 12 bases between. The V gene's germline CDR1 is SGHVS and CDR2 FQNEAQ. This CDR3 contains 15 residues. The CDR3 DNA reads as TGTGCCAGCAGCTTAGCGGCGGGGGACGGTGAAAAACTGTTTTTT. Translated: CASSLAAGDGEKLFF.

The chain joins TRBV7-9 to TRBJ2-1; a weak D match, TRBD2 (6 bases). CDR1 SEHNR and CDR2 FQNEAQ come from the germline V gene (reference sequence). The V gene lost 5 bases and the J gene lost 2 bases, with 16 bases spanning the gap. The CDR3 has 16 amino acids. The CDR3 DNA reads TGTGCCAGCAGCGTTTTAGCGGCAGAGACCTACAATGAGCAGTTCTTC. Translated: CASSVLAAETYNEQFF.

This chain uses TRBV6-5 with TRBJ2-7, with 10 positions matching TRBD2. The CDR3 loop spans 16 amino acids. The trim removed 4 bases at V and 2 bases at J, leaving 8 bases unmatched. Germline assignment: CDR1 MNHEY and CDR2 SVGAGI. The CDR3 sequence is CASSLGTSARTYEQYF. Here the CDR3 DNA reads TGTGCCAGCAGTTTAGGGACTAGCGCCCGCACCTACGAGCAGTACTTC.

This chain links TRBV6-5 with TRBJ2-2; D is unclear. V gave up 3 bases and J gave up 2 bases, with 7 bases separating them. There are 14 residues in the CDR3. Germline V gives CDR1 MNHEY, CDR2 SVGAGI. The CDR3 DNA is TGTGCCAGCAGTTATCAGCGAAACACCGGGGAGCTGTTTTTT. It yields the protein CASSYQRNTGELFF.

The chain joins TRBV7-2 to TRBJ2-7; D gene uncertain. CDR3 length equals 14 residues. With 3 bases removed from V and 0 bases from J, the gap between germline ends came to 9 bases. Germline V gene lookup returns CDR1 SGHTA and CDR2 FQGNSA. Written as DNA, the CDR3 is TGTGCCAGCAGCTTCACAGTAAGCTCCTACGAGCAGTACTTC. It translates to CASSFTVSSYEQYF.

V gene TRBV18 combines with J gene TRBJ1-5; no firm D call. The CDR3 length is 15 residues. The germline CDR1 and CDR2 sequences are KGHSH and LQKENI. V was shortened by 0 bases and J by 0 bases, with 6 bases between the two germline ends. The CDR3 DNA sequence: TGTGCCAGCTCACCACCCCACTATAGCAATCAGCCCCAGCATTTT. Encoded protein: CASSPPHYSNQPQHF.

The chain links TRBV29-1 to TRBJ2-7, with a possible D match to TRBD2 (6 bases). The CDR3 runs to 15 residues. CDR1 is SQVTM, CDR2 ANQGSEA, per germline. Trimming left V 2 bases short and J 0 bases short, with 14 bases between. Written as DNA, the CDR3 is TGCAGCGTTGAAAGACCGGGAGTAGACTCCTACGAGCAGTACTTC. Its protein product is CSVERPGVDSYEQYF.

This chain connects TRBV30 to TRBJ2-1; a possible D gene is TRBD1 (5 bases). Trimming pared 4 bases from V and 0 bases from J, leaving 16 bases between. Germline loops: CDR1 GTSNPN, CDR2 SVGIG (reference sequence). The CDR3 is made up of 16 amino acids. CDR3: CAWKGSYRSSYNEQFF. DNA for the CDR3: TGTGCCTGGAAGGGGTCCTATCGTAGCTCCTACAATGAGCAGTTCTTC.

V gene TRBV29-1 combines with J gene TRBJ2-1, with 12 bases matching TRBD2. The CDR3 has 19 amino acids. V shed 1 base, J shed 4 bases, and the junction held 14 bases outside the gene matches. Germline lookup yields CDR1 SQVTM and CDR2 ANQGSEA. In DNA, the CDR3 is TGCAGCGTTGAAGGGTGGACGACTAGCGGGAGAATTAGTTACAATGAGCAGTTCTTC. Translation gives CSVEGWTTSGRISYNEQFF.